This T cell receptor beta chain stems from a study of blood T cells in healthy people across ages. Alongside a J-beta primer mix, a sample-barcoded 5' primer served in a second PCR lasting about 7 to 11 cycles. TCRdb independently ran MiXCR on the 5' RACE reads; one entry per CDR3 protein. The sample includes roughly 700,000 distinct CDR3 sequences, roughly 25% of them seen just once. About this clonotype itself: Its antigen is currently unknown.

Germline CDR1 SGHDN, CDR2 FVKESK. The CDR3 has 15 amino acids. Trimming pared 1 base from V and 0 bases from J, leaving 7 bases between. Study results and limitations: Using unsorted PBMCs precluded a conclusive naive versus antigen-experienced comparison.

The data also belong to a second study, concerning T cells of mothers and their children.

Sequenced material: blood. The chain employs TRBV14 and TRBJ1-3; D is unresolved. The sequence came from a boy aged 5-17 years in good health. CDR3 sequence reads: CASSQGPFSGNTIYF. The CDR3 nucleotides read TGTGCCAGCAGCCAAGGGCCATTCTCTGGAAACACCATATATTTT.